This note documents a single TCR beta chain sequence. Antigen specificity is unknown. The sample belongs to a study of shared clonotypes between healthy human individuals. Study-level points and caveats: Naive subsets, compared against memory subsets, generally had larger estimated richness values.

The ends lost 4 bases at V and 3 bases at J; junction bases unmatched: 5. Germline CDR1 and CDR2: SQVTM and ANQGSEA. This CDR3 comprises 14 residues. The repertoire was sequenced with immunoSEQ multiplex PCR; TCRdb's copy has only in-frame clones and lacks some. Here the sample spans some 2 million clones, about 95% being singletons. Naive-designated CD8 cells lacked CD45RO, were positively enriched for CCR7, and omitted terminally differentiated effector memory CD45RA+ cells. Sequences were obtained from naive CD8+ T cells sorted from blood. The V and J genes are TRBV29-1 and TRBJ2-1, with 8 bases fitting TRBD2. This sequence originates from a man aged 18 to 29 in good health. Written as DNA, the CDR3 is TGCAGCGTTGCCCAGGGACTAGTCTACAATGAGCAGTTCTTC. Translated, it gives CSVAQGLVYNEQFF.